These T cell receptor beta chains were read from a single sample in a study of T cells in Graves' hyperthyroidism and ophthalmopathy. A single record per CDR3 protein comes from TCRdb applying MiXCR to the multiplex PCR reads. Among about 620,000 distinct CDR3 sequences listed, around 15% were seen once. Specimen: blood. The receptors stem from a woman under 40 with Graves' hyperthyroidism. The CDR3 runs from the conserved cysteine through the conserved F or W. Each record gives: clone size, D gene, J gene, V gene, CDR3 protein, CDR3 DNA. A D gene is named only where the DNA matches it firmly. Size values are once, few and many counts, or a class for expanded clones, and some rows have none.

NA,TRBD2,TRBJ2-1,TRBV27,CASSPLAGPYNEQSF,TGTGCCAGCAGTCCCCTAGCGGGGCCCTACAATGAGCAGTCCTTC
many,TRBD1,TRBJ2-3,TRBV18,CASSPRDRRSDTQYF,TGTGCCAGCTCACCCCGGGACAGGCGTTCAGATACGCAGTATTTT
few,NA,TRBJ2-3,TRBV2,CASTETPSTDTQYF,TGTGCCAGCACTGAGACCCCTAGCACAGATACGCAGTATTTT
few,TRBD1,TRBJ1-2,TRBV6-1,CASSLDPGQLHTF,TGTGCCAGCAGCCTCGACCCGGGACAGCTACACACCTTC
many,TRBD1,TRBJ1-1,TRBV6-1,CASSPGTGLTEAFF,TGTGCCAGCAGTCCCGGGACAGGGCTCACTGAAGCTTTCTTT
many,NA,TRBJ1-1,TRBV6-1,CASSQGTSLGDTEAFF,TGTGCCAGCAGTCAGGGGACCTCACTGGGGGACACTGAAGCTTTCTTT
many,TRBD1,TRBJ2-2,TRBV6-4,CASSRQGARGGELFF,TGTGCCAGCAGTCGACAGGGGGCGCGCGGCGGGGAGCTGTTTTTT
medium-sized,NA,TRBJ2-3,TRBV7-2,CASSLGRETDTQYF,TGTGCCAGCAGCTTAGGGCGAGAGACAGATACGCAGTATTTT
NA,NA,TRBJ1-1,TRBV12-3/TRBV12-4,CASSTLEEAFF,TGTGCCAGCAGTACCTTGGAAGAAGCTTTCTTT
NA,NA,TRBJ1-4,TRBV2,CASSEGTLEKLFF,TGTGCCAGCAGTGAAGGGACACTTGAAAAACTGTTTTTT
many,NA,TRBJ2-5,TRBV6-1,CASSGPGPDGQYF,TGTGCCAGCAGTGGTCCGGGACCAGACGGCCAGTACTTC
few,NA,TRBJ2-1,TRBV5-1,CASSLAAVKGYNEQFF,TGCGCCAGCAGCTTGGCCGCGGTGAAGGGCTACAATGAGCAGTTCTTC
many,NA,TRBJ2-3,TRBV6-4,CASSAAETDTQYF,TGTGCCAGCAGTGCTGCGGAGACAGATACGCAGTATTTT
few,TRBD2,TRBJ2-1,TRBV7-9,CASSLERGASGTDEQFF,TGTGCCAGCAGCTTAGAAAGGGGAGCTAGCGGGACAGATGAGCAGTTCTTC
few,NA,TRBJ2-5,TRBV29-1,CSVVVARGETQYF,TGCAGCGTTGTTGTGGCGCGAGGAGAGACCCAGTACTTC
NA,NA,TRBJ1-3,TRBV12-3/TRBV12-4,CASSPQVGGSGNTIYF,TGTGCCAGCAGCCCCCAGGTGGGAGGCTCTGGAAACACCATATATTTT
NA,NA,TRBJ1-4,TRBV6-1,CTSSPDSNEKLFF,TGTACCAGCAGCCCGGACAGCAATGAAAAACTGTTTTTT